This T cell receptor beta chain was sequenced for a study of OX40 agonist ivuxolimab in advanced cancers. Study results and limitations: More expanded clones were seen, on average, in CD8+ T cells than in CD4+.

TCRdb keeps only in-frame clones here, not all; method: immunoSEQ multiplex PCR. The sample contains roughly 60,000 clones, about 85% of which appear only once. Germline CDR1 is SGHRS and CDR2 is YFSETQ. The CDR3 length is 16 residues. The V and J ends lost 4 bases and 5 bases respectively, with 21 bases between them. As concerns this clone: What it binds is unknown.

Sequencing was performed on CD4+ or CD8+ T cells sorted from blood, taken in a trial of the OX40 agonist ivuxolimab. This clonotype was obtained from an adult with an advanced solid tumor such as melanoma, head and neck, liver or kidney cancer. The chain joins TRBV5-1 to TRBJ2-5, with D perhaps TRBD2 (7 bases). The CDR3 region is CASSPGGRRIGETQYF. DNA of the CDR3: TGCGCCAGCAGCCCGGGGGGCCGGCGGATTGGTGAGACCCAGTACTTC.